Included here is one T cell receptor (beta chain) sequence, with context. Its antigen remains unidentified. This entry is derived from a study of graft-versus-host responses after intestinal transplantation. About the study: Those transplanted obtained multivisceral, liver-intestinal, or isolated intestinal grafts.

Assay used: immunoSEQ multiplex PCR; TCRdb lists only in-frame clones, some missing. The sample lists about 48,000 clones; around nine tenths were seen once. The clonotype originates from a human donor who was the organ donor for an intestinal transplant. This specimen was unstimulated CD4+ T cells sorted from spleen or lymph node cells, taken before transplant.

CDR3: CASSLAGRTDTQYF. CDR3 sequence (DNA): TGTGCCAGCAGCTTAGCGGGACGCACAGATACGCAGTATTTT. The chain links TRBV7-8 to TRBJ2-3; the D gene could be TRBD1 or TRBD2 (5 bases each). The CDR3 runs 14 residues. V dropped 0 bases and J dropped 1 base, with 5 bases sitting between them. From germline, CDR1 is SGHVS and CDR2 FQNEAQ.